These T cell receptor beta chains were read from a single sample in a study of CD8+ T cells in alopecia areata. The table came from immunoSEQ multiplex PCR; TCRdb's copy has only in-frame clones and leaves some out. Among 85,000 to 95,000 clones listed, just over 70% were seen once. The material was CD8+ T cells sorted from blood, obtained between weeks 44 and 45, from a patient treated with tofacitinib. All receptors come from a human donor with alopecia areata. Both conserved end residues are part of each CDR3. A D gene is named only where the DNA matches it firmly. Some rows have no size entry. The others give once, few or many, or a class for an expanded clone.

abundance: few; j_gene: TRBJ2-1; d_gene: NA; len: 11; v_gene: TRBV6-6; CDR3nt: TGTGCCAGCAGTTTAACGGGGGAGCAGTTCTTC; CDR3aa: CASSLTGEQFF
abundance: NA; j_gene: TRBJ2-1; d_gene: NA; len: 10; v_gene: TRBV6-1; CDR3nt: TGTGCCAGCAGTGAAAATGAGCAGTTCTTC; CDR3aa: CASSENEQFF
abundance: NA; j_gene: TRBJ1-5; d_gene: NA; len: 13; v_gene: TRBV30; CDR3nt: TGTGCCTGGAGTGTTACGTGGAATCAGCCCCAGCATTTT; CDR3aa: CAWSVTWNQPQHF
abundance: NA; j_gene: TRBJ2-7; d_gene: NA; len: 13; v_gene: TRBV7-9; CDR3nt: TGTGCCAGCAGCCGGATAGAGAGCCACGAGCAGTACTTC; CDR3aa: CASSRIESHEQYF
abundance: once; j_gene: TRBJ2-2; d_gene: NA; len: 15; v_gene: TRBV28; CDR3nt: TGTGCCAGCAGTTTATTCACAGGGAAGTCCGGGGAGCTGTTTTTT; CDR3aa: CASSLFTGKSGELFF
abundance: NA; j_gene: TRBJ2-5; d_gene: TRBD1; len: 15; v_gene: TRBV5-6; CDR3nt: TGTGCCAGCAGCTTGGGGACAGGGGGCGCGAAGACCCAGTACTTC; CDR3aa: CASSLGTGGAKTQYF
abundance: few; j_gene: TRBJ1-2; d_gene: TRBD1; len: 14; v_gene: TRBV29-1; CDR3nt: TGCAGCGTTTTAGGGACAGGGTCGGGAAGTGGCTACACCTTC; CDR3aa: CSVLGTGSGSGYTF
abundance: NA; j_gene: TRBJ2-3; d_gene: NA; len: 13; v_gene: TRBV29-1; CDR3nt: TGCAGCCCAAAGGATCTTAGCACAGATACGCAGTATTTT; CDR3aa: CSPKDLSTDTQYF
abundance: NA; j_gene: TRBJ1-1; d_gene: NA; len: 14; v_gene: TRBV7-6; CDR3nt: TGTGCCAGCAGCCCCCTTTCCAAAAACACTGAAGCTTTCTTT; CDR3aa: CASSPLSKNTEAFF
abundance: NA; j_gene: TRBJ2-2; d_gene: NA; len: 11; v_gene: TRBV29-1; CDR3nt: TGCAGCGTTATATACACCGGGGAGCTGTTTTTT; CDR3aa: CSVIYTGELFF
abundance: NA; j_gene: TRBJ1-1; d_gene: NA; len: 14; v_gene: TRBV6-6; CDR3nt: TGTGCCAGCAGTTACAATGAGGGAAGGACTGAAGCTTTCTTT; CDR3aa: CASSYNEGRTEAFF
abundance: few; j_gene: TRBJ2-7; d_gene: NA; len: 12; v_gene: TRBV2; CDR3nt: TGTGCCAGCAGTGACAGAACCTACGAGCAGTACTTC; CDR3aa: CASSDRTYEQYF
abundance: NA; j_gene: TRBJ1-1; d_gene: TRBD1; len: 13; v_gene: TRBV29-1; CDR3nt: TGCAGCGTTCGGACAGGGGGGTTCGCTGAAGCTTTCTTT; CDR3aa: CSVRTGGFAEAFF
abundance: NA; j_gene: TRBJ2-7; d_gene: NA; len: 14; v_gene: TRBV25-1; CDR3nt: TGTGCCAGCAGTGAAGGGGGCGCGTCGATCGAGCAGTACTTC; CDR3aa: CASSEGGASIEQYF
abundance: NA; j_gene: TRBJ1-2; d_gene: NA; len: 14; v_gene: TRBV19; CDR3nt: TGTGCCAGTAGTGTTATCACAGGATCGGCTGACTACACCTTC; CDR3aa: CASSVITGSADYTF
abundance: NA; j_gene: TRBJ1-4; d_gene: NA; len: 15; v_gene: TRBV11-2; CDR3nt: TGTGCCAGCAGCTTCGTTCAGGGTCTTCGGGAAAAACTGTTTTTT; CDR3aa: CASSFVQGLREKLFF
abundance: NA; j_gene: TRBJ2-7; d_gene: NA; len: 13; v_gene: TRBV11-2; CDR3nt: TGTGCCAGCAGCTTAATAACCTTCTACGAGCAGTACTTC; CDR3aa: CASSLITFYEQYF
abundance: NA; j_gene: TRBJ2-1; d_gene: NA; len: 11; v_gene: TRBV29-1; CDR3nt: TGCAGCGTGTCCCCCGGCAATGAGCAGTTCTTC; CDR3aa: CSVSPGNEQFF
abundance: NA; j_gene: TRBJ2-6; d_gene: NA; len: 15; v_gene: TRBV30; CDR3nt: TGTGCCTGGTTCCACAGGGCCACTGGGGCCAACGTCCTGACTTTC; CDR3aa: CAWFHRATGANVLTF
abundance: few; j_gene: TRBJ1-5; d_gene: NA; len: 15; v_gene: TRBV11-2; CDR3nt: TGTGCCAGCAGCTTAGAGGGAAGACCTAATCAGCCCCAGCATTTT; CDR3aa: CASSLEGRPNQPQHF
abundance: NA; j_gene: TRBJ2-3; d_gene: TRBD2; len: 18; v_gene: TRBV7-8; CDR3nt: TGTGCCAGCAGCCCACGGGGTAGCGGGGGAACTAGCACAGATACGCAGTATTTT; CDR3aa: CASSPRGSGGTSTDTQYF
abundance: NA; j_gene: TRBJ1-6; d_gene: NA; len: 13; v_gene: TRBV27; CDR3nt: TGTGCCAGCAGTTCAGGGCTCAGTTCACCCCTCCACTTT; CDR3aa: CASSSGLSSPLHF
abundance: NA; j_gene: TRBJ1-4; d_gene: NA; len: 14; v_gene: TRBV6-5; CDR3nt: TGTGCCAGCAGCTTTGGACAGAATAATGAAAAACTGTTTTTT; CDR3aa: CASSFGQNNEKLFF
abundance: NA; j_gene: TRBJ2-1; d_gene: TRBD1; len: 13; v_gene: TRBV29-1; CDR3nt: TGCAGCGCCACAGGGGGTTCCTACAATGAGCAGTTCTTC; CDR3aa: CSATGGSYNEQFF
abundance: NA; j_gene: TRBJ1-4; d_gene: TRBD1; len: 16; v_gene: TRBV7-8; CDR3nt: TGTGCCAGCAGCAAAGGACAGGGACCCGTTAATGAAAAACTGTTTTTT; CDR3aa: CASSKGQGPVNEKLFF
abundance: NA; j_gene: TRBJ1-4; d_gene: NA; len: 16; v_gene: TRBV4-3; CDR3nt: TGCGCCAGCAGCCAAGGGACGACCAGGGGTTACGAAAAACTGTTTTTT; CDR3aa: CASSQGTTRGYEKLFF
abundance: NA; j_gene: TRBJ2-7; d_gene: NA; len: 16; v_gene: TRBV6-1; CDR3nt: TGTGCCAGCAGTGATGTTCCGGTACAGCTCCCCTACGAGCAGTACTTC; CDR3aa: CASSDVPVQLPYEQYF
abundance: NA; j_gene: TRBJ1-1; d_gene: NA; len: 15; v_gene: TRBV7-9; CDR3nt: TGTGCCAGCACCGTAATATGGAAGTGGAACACTGAAGCTTTCTTT; CDR3aa: CASTVIWKWNTEAFF
abundance: NA; j_gene: TRBJ1-1; d_gene: NA; len: 14; v_gene: TRBV6-6; CDR3nt: TGTGCCAGCAGTTATGGACAGAGGAACACTGAAGCTTTCTTT; CDR3aa: CASSYGQRNTEAFF
abundance: NA; j_gene: TRBJ2-1; d_gene: NA; len: 12; v_gene: TRBV19; CDR3nt: TGTGCCAGTAGTACCAGGGACCATGAGCAGTTCTTC; CDR3aa: CASSTRDHEQFF
abundance: NA; j_gene: TRBJ2-4; d_gene: NA; len: 14; v_gene: TRBV4-3; CDR3nt: TGCGCCAGCAGCCAAGATGGGACGGTAAACATTCAGTACTTC; CDR3aa: CASSQDGTVNIQYF
abundance: NA; j_gene: TRBJ1-2; d_gene: TRBD1; len: 15; v_gene: TRBV6-6; CDR3nt: TGTGCCAGCAGTTACCCAGGACAGGGGAAGGATGGCTACACCTTC; CDR3aa: CASSYPGQGKDGYTF
abundance: NA; j_gene: TRBJ2-2; d_gene: NA; len: 15; v_gene: TRBV30; CDR3nt: TGTGCCTGGATCCCACGGCAGGATCTTCCCGGGGAGCTGTTTTTT; CDR3aa: CAWIPRQDLPGELFF
abundance: NA; j_gene: TRBJ2-7; d_gene: TRBD2; len: 16; v_gene: TRBV4-3; CDR3nt: TGCGCCAGCAGCCAAGATCGGCCTAGCGGGGCCTACGAGCAGTACTTC; CDR3aa: CASSQDRPSGAYEQYF
abundance: NA; j_gene: TRBJ2-1; d_gene: NA; len: 13; v_gene: TRBV30; CDR3nt: TGTGCCTGGAGGACAGGATATTACAATGAGCAGTTCTTC; CDR3aa: CAWRTGYYNEQFF
abundance: NA; j_gene: TRBJ2-7; d_gene: TRBD1; len: 14; v_gene: TRBV5-6; CDR3nt: TGTGCCAGCAGTGTGAGGGGGCTTCGGTACGAGCAGTACTTC; CDR3aa: CASSVRGLRYEQYF
abundance: few; j_gene: TRBJ1-1; d_gene: NA; len: 11; v_gene: TRBV10-2; CDR3nt: TGCGCCAGCAGGGTGAACACTGAAGCTTTCTTT; CDR3aa: CASRVNTEAFF
abundance: NA; j_gene: TRBJ2-1; d_gene: TRBD1; len: 13; v_gene: TRBV29-1; CDR3nt: TGCAGCGTTGGCAGACAGGGGAGCAATGAGCAGTTCTTC; CDR3aa: CSVGRQGSNEQFF
abundance: many; j_gene: TRBJ2-1; d_gene: NA; len: 17; v_gene: TRBV4-3; CDR3nt: TGCGCCAGCAGCCAAGCCTTCAGGGGTGGCTACTACAATGAGCAGTTCTTC; CDR3aa: CASSQAFRGGYYNEQFF
abundance: NA; j_gene: TRBJ1-4; d_gene: NA; len: 15; v_gene: TRBV2; CDR3nt: TGTGCCAGCAGTGGAGGAATCTCAACTAATGAAAAACTGTTTTTT; CDR3aa: CASSGGISTNEKLFF
abundance: NA; j_gene: TRBJ2-2; d_gene: TRBD2; len: 15; v_gene: TRBV2; CDR3nt: TGTGCCAGCAGCTTAGCGGGGGGAGGCACCGGGGAGCTGTTTTTT; CDR3aa: CASSLAGGGTGELFF
abundance: NA; j_gene: TRBJ2-7; d_gene: NA; len: 15; v_gene: TRBV6-1; CDR3nt: TGTGCCAGCAGTGAAAAAGACCGTTCGACCTACGAGCAGTACTTC; CDR3aa: CASSEKDRSTYEQYF
abundance: NA; j_gene: TRBJ1-5; d_gene: NA; len: 13; v_gene: TRBV30; CDR3nt: TGTGCCTGGAGTGATGGGAGAAATCAGCCCCAGCATTTT; CDR3aa: CAWSDGRNQPQHF
abundance: NA; j_gene: TRBJ1-6; d_gene: TRBD1; len: 16; v_gene: TRBV7-2; CDR3nt: TGTGCCAGCAGCTCTCGACGACAGGGGAGGAATTCACCCCTCCACTTT; CDR3aa: CASSSRRQGRNSPLHF
abundance: NA; j_gene: TRBJ2-1; d_gene: NA; len: 15; v_gene: TRBV7-3; CDR3nt: TGTGCCAGCACCCAGTGGCAGGGACCCTACAATGAGCAGTTCTTC; CDR3aa: CASTQWQGPYNEQFF
abundance: NA; j_gene: TRBJ1-1; d_gene: NA; len: 16; v_gene: TRBV27; CDR3nt: TGTGCCAGCAGAGGGAGGCCGGGGAGGGTCCACACTGAAGCTTTCTTT; CDR3aa: CASRGRPGRVHTEAFF
abundance: NA; j_gene: TRBJ2-7; d_gene: NA; len: 16; v_gene: TRBV29-1; CDR3nt: TGCAGCGTTGACGTCCCCGGCCTTAGTTCACCCTACGAGCAGTACTTC; CDR3aa: CSVDVPGLSSPYEQYF
abundance: NA; j_gene: TRBJ1-2; d_gene: NA; len: 15; v_gene: TRBV6-5; CDR3nt: TGTGCCAGCAGTTACTCGACTTCGGCAGGGAATGGCTACACCTTC; CDR3aa: CASSYSTSAGNGYTF
abundance: NA; j_gene: TRBJ2-1; d_gene: NA; len: 15; v_gene: TRBV5-6; CDR3nt: TGTGCCAGCAGCATTTATTCCGCCCCCTACAATGAGCAGTTCTTC; CDR3aa: CASSIYSAPYNEQFF
abundance: NA; j_gene: TRBJ2-7; d_gene: NA; len: 16; v_gene: TRBV4-3; CDR3nt: TGCGCCAGCAGCCAAGATCTCACGACAGGATCCTACGAGCAGTACTTC; CDR3aa: CASSQDLTTGSYEQYF
abundance: NA; j_gene: TRBJ2-7; d_gene: NA; len: 13; v_gene: TRBV11-2; CDR3nt: TGTGCCAGCAGCTTAGATCGGGGGTACGAGCAGTACTTC; CDR3aa: CASSLDRGYEQYF
abundance: NA; j_gene: TRBJ1-2; d_gene: NA; len: 15; v_gene: TRBV6-5; CDR3nt: TGTGCCAGCAGTTACTCCGCCGGGGTTCATTATGGCTACACCTTC; CDR3aa: CASSYSAGVHYGYTF
abundance: NA; j_gene: TRBJ2-7; d_gene: NA; len: 12; v_gene: TRBV30; CDR3nt: TGTGCCTGGAGTAAGGAGGGCTACGAGCAGTACTTC; CDR3aa: CAWSKEGYEQYF